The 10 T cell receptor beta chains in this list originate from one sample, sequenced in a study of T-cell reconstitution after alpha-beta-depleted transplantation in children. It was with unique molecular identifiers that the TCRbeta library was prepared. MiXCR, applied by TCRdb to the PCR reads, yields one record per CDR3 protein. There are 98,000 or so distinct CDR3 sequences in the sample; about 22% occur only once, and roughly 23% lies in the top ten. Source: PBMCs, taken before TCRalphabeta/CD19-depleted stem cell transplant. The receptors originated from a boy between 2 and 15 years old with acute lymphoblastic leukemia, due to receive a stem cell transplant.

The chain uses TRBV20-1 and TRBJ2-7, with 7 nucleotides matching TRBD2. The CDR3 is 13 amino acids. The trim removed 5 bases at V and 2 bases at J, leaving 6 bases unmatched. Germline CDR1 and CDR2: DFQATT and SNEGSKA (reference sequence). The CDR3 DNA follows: TGCAGTGCTCCGGGACTATGGACCTACGAGCAGTACTTC. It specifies CSAPGLWTYEQYF.

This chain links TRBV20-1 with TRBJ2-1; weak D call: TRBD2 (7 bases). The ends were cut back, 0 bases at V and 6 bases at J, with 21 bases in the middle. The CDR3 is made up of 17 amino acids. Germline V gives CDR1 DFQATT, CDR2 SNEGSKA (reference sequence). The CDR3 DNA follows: TGCAGTGCTAGAGAACGAGGGGGGGCATCCTCCCCCAATGAGCAGTTCTTC. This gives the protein CSARERGGASSPNEQFF.

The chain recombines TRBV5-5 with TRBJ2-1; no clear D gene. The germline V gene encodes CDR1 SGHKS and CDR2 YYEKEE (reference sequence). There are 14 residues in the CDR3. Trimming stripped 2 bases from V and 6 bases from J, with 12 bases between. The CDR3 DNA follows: TGTGCCAGCAGCTTTGGTGGGCAGCTCAATGAGCAGTTCTTC. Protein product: CASSFGGQLNEQFF.

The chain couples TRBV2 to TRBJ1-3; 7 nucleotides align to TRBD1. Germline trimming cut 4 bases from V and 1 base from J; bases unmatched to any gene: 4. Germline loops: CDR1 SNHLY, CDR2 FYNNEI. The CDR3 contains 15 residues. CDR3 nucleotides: TGTGCCAGCAGTGCGACAGGGCCTTCTGGAAACACCATATATTTT. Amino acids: CASSATGPSGNTIYF.

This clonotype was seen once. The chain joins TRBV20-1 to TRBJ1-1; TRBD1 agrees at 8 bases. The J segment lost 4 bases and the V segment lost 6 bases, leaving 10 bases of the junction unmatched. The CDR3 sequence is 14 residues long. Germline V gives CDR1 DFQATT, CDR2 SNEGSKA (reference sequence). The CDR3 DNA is TGCAGTGCGGATACAGGGGGGATGAGCACTGAAGCTTTCTTT. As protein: CSADTGGMSTEAFF.

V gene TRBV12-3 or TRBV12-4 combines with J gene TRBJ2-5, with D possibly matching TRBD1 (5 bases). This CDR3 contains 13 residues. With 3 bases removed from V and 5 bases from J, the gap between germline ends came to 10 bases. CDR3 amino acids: CASSLTTAETQYF. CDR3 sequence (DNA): TGTGCCAGCAGTTTGACGACAGCGGAGACCCAGTACTTC.

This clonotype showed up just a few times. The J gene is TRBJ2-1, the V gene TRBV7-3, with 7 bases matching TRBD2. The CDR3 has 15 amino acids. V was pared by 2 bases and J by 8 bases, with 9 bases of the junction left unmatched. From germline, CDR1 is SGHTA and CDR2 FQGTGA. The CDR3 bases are TGTGCCAGCAGCTTATCTAGCGGAGGGATGCATGAGCAGTTCTTC. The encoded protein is CASSLSSGGMHEQFF.

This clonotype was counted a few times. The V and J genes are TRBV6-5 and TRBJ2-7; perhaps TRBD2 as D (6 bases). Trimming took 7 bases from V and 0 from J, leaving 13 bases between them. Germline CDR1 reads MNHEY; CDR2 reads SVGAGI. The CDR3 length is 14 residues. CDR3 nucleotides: TGTGCCAGCAAGGCGGGGAAGATCTCCTACGAGCAGTACTTC. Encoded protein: CASKAGKISYEQYF.

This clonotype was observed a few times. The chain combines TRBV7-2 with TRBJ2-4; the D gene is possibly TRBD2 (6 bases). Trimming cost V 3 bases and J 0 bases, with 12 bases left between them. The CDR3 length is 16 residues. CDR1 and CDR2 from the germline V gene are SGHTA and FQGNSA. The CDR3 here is CASSLEGVVAKNIQYF. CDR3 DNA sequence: TGTGCCAGCAGCTTGGAGGGCGTTGTAGCCAAAAACATTCAGTACTTC. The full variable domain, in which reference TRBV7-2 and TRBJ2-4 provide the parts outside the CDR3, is GAGVSQSPSNKVTEKGKDVELRCDPISGHTALYWYRQSLGQGLEFLIYFQGNSAPDKSGLPSDRFSAERTGGSVSTLTIQRTQQEDSAVYLCASSLEGVVAKNIQYFGAGTRLSVL.

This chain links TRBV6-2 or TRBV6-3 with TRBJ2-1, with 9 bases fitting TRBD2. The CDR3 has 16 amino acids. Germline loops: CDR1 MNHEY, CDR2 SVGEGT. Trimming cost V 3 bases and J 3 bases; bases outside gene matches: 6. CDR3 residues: CASSYPTSGYYNEQFF. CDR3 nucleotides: TGTGCCAGCAGTTATCCGACTAGCGGTTACTACAATGAGCAGTTCTTC.